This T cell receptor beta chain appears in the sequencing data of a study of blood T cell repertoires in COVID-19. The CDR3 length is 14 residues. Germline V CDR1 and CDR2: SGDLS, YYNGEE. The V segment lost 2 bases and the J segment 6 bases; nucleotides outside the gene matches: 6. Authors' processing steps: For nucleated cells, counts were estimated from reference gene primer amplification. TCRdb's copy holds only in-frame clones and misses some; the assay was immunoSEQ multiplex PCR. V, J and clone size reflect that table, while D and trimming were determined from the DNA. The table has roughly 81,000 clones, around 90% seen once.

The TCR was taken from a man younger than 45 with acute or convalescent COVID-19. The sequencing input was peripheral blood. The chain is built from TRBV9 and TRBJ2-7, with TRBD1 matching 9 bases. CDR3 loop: CASSVSGTGLEQYF. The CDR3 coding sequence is TGTGCCAGCAGCGTGAGCGGGACAGGGCTCGAGCAGTACTTC. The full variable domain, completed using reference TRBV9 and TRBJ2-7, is DSGVTQTPKHLITATGQRVTLRCSPRSGDLSVYWYQQSLDQGLQFLIQYYNGEERAKGNILERFSAQQFPDLHSELNLSSLELGDSALYFCASSVSGTGLEQYFGPGTRLTVT.